Given below is one TCR beta chain in context. There is no known antigen for this receptor. No base quality values were provided; no much bigger clone lies one nucleotide off. The sample is drawn from a study of a mutant IDH1 vaccine in newly diagnosed glioma (dated by TCRdb to the early 2020s). In the study overall: Eight vaccinations were administered to patients in weeks 1, 3, 5, 7, 11, 15, 19 and 23, corresponding to visits V03 through V10. Longitudinal TCRB deep sequencing was done for some 26 treated patients, wherever samples were available for exploratory analyses. The approximately 33 treated patients were around 62% male and around 40% female, with a mean age of around 40 years. In the chemotherapy-containing groups, vaccination started alongside temozolomide cycles, whereas in patients who had radiotherapy alone it started 4-6 weeks after radiotherapy. Peripheral blood was collected at six visits: V03 (baseline), V05, V07, V10, V12 and V13. Prior to enrollment, patients had been given standard therapy consisting of radiotherapy alone, temozolomide alone, or radiochemotherapy with temozolomide, with the combination given to most patients.

Receptor libraries were prepared by the immunoSEQ multiplex PCR assay. Rearranged TCR beta chain sequences were amplified using the hsTCRB Kit according to the manufacturer's protocol. Sequencing of TCRB libraries was carried out on an Illumina MiSeq. Processing in the source paper ran as follows. The kit vendor's proprietary platform handled demultiplexing, trimming and gene mapping. Here the immuneACCESS table is served through TCRdb, limited to in-frame sequences with V and J called. Missing clones are a known gap in these copies; in checked studies unresolved V genes cover under half, and the rest lacks a known reason. D and trimming come from the DNA, and the V and J calls and clone size come from that table. The sample yields about 59,000 clones; 70% to 90% were counted once. The ten most abundant clones make up 4.6% of the sample. Findings and caveats that apply to the study as a whole: The authors stated that sample limitations prevented analyses of patient blood samples from being reproduced. Availability determined which PBMC samples were chosen for TCRB deep sequencing. Immune responses induced by the vaccine were seen in 90% to 95% of patients across multiple MHC alleles. No apparent relationship was observed between pseudoprogression and alterations in the top peripheral T cell clonotypes detected by TCRB sequencing.

In light of the paper, this sample's time point label describes: week 5, during vaccination. A 20-mer mutant IDH1 peptide at 300 micrograms in Montanide made up each vaccine dose, which was injected subcutaneously together with topical imiquimod. Newly diagnosed WHO grade 3 or 4 IDH1-mutant astrocytomas showing loss of nuclear ATRX were present in the donors. The samples were drawn from NOA16, a multicentre, single-arm, open-label phase I trial in Germany that tested a mutant IDH1 peptide vaccine in humans for the first time. Genomic DNA for TCRB sequencing was extracted from EDTA blood using the DNeasy Blood and Tissue Kit. V drops 5 bases and J drops 0 bases, leaving 11 bases in between. CDR1 and CDR2 are read off the germline V gene as MNHEY and SVGAGI. The CDR3 has 15 amino acids, counting the end cysteine and phenylalanine. Solely the CDR3 DNA is kept, with 45 bases framed from the first base.

The origin of this receptor is a woman in her 40s with glioma. The V and J genes are TRBV6-5 and TRBJ1-3; matching of 5 bases hints at TRBD1 as the D gene. Here the sequenced sample was PBMCs, taken from a glioma patient whose treatment included an IDH1 peptide vaccine. In nucleotide form, the sequence is TGTGCCAGCAGTAGTACAGGCGTCTCTGGAAACACCATATATTTT. It translates as CASSSTGVSGNTIYF.